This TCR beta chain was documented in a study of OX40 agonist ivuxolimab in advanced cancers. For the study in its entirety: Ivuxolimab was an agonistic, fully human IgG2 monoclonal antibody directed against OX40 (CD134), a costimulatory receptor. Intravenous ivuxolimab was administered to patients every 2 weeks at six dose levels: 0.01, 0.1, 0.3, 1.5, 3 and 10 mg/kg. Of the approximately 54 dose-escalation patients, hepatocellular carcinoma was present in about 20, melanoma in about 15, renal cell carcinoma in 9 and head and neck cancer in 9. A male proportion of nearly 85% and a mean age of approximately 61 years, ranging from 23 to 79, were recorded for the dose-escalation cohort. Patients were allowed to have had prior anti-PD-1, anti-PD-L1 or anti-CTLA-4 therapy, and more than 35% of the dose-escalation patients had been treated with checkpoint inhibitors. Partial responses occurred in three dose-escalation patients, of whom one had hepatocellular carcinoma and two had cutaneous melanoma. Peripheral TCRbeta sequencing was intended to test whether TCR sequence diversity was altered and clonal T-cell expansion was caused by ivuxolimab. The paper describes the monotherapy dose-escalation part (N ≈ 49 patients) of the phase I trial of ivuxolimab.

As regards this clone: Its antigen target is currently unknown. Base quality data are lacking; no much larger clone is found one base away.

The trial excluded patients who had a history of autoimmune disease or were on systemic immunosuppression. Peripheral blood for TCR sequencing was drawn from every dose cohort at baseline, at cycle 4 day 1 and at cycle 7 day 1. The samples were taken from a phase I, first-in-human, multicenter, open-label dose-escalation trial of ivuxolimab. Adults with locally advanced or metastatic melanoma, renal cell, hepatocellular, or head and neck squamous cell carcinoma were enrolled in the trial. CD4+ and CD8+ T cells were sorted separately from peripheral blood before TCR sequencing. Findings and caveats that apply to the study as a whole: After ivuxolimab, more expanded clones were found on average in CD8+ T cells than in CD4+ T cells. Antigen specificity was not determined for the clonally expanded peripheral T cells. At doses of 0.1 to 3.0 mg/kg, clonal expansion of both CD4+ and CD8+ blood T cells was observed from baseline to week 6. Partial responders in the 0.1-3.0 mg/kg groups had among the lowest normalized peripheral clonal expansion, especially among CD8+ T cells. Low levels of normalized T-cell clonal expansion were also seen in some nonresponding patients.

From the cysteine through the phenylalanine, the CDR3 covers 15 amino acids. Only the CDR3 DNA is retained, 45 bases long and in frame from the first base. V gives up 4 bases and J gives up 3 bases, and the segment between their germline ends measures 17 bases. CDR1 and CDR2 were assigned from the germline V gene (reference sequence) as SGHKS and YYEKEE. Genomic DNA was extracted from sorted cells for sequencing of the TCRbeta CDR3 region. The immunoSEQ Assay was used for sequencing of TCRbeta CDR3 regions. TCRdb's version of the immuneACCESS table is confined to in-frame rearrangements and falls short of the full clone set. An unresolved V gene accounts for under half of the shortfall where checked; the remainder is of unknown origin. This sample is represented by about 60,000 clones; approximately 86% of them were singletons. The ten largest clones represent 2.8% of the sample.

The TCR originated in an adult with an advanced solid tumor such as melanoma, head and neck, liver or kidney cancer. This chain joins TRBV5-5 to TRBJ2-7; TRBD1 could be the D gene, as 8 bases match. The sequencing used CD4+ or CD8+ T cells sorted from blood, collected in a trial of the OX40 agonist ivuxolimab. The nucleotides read TGTGCCAGCAGCCCTGGACAGGGAGGGCGCTACGAGCAGTACTTC. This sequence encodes CASSPGQGGRYEQYF.